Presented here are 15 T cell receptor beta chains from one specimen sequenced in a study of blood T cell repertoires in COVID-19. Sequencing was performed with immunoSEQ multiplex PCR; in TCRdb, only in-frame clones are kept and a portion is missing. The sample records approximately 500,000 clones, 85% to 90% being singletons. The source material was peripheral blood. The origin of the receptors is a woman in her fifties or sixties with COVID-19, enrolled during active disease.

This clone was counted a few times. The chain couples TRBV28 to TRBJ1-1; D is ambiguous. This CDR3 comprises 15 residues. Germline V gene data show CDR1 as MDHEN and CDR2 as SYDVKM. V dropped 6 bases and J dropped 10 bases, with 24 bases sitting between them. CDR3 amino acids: CASSRFVRSAGGAFF. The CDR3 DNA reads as TGTGCCAGCAGCCGGTTCGTTCGGTCAGCGGGAGGAGCTTTCTTT.

The CDR3 sequence: CASSEMSQPQHF. Here the CDR3 DNA reads TGTGCCAGCAGTGAGATGAGTCAGCCCCAGCATTTT. This sequence joins TRBV6-2 or TRBV6-3 and TRBJ1-5; D remains unclear. This CDR3 is built from 12 residues. CDR1 is MNHEY, CDR2 SVGEGT, per germline. The ends were cut back, 5 bases at V and 6 bases at J, with 8 bases in the middle.

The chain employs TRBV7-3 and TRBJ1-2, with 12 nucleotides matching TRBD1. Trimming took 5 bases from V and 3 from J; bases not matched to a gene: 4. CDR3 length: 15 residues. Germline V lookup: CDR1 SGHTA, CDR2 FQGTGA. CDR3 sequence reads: CASSPGQGADYGYTF. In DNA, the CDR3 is TGTGCCAGCAGCCCGGGACAGGGGGCGGACTATGGCTACACCTTC.

The CDR3 loop reads CASGSGFTGELFF. The CDR3 nucleotides read TGTGCTAGTGGTTCAGGGTTCACCGGGGAGCTGTTTTTT. The chain is built from TRBV12-5 and TRBJ2-2; tentative D call: TRBD1 (5 bases). Germline lookup yields CDR1 LGHNT and CDR2 FRNRAP. V was shortened by 4 bases and J by 4 bases, with 7 bases between the two germline ends. The CDR3 sequence is 13 residues long.

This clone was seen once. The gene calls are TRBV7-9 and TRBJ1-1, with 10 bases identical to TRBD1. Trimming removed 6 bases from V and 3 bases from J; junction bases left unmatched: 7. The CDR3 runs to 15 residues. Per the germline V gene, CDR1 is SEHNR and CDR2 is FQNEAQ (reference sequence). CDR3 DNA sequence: TGTGCCAGCAGACAAAGGACAGGGGGGCACACTGAAGCTTTCTTT. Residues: CASRQRTGGHTEAFF.

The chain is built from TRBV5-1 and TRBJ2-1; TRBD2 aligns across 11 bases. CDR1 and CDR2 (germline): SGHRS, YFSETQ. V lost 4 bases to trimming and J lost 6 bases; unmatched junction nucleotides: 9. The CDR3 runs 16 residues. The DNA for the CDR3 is TGCGCCAGCAGCCCTATAGCGGGGGGGAACGGCAATGAGCAGTTCTTC. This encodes CASSPIAGGNGNEQFF.

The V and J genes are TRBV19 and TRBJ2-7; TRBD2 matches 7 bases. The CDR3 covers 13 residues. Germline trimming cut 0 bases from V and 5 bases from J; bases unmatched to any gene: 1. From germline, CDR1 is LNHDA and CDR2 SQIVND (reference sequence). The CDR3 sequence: CASSIEGGDEQYF. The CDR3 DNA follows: TGTGCCAGTAGTATAGAGGGGGGGGACGAGCAGTACTTC.

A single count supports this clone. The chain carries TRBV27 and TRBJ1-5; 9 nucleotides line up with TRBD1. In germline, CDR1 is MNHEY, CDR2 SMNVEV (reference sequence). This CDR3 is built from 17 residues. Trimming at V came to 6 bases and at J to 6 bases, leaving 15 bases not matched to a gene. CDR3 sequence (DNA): TGTGCCAGCAGCCCAATCATAGGGACAGGGATGGCTCAGCCCCAGCATTTT. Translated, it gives CASSPIIGTGMAQPQHF.

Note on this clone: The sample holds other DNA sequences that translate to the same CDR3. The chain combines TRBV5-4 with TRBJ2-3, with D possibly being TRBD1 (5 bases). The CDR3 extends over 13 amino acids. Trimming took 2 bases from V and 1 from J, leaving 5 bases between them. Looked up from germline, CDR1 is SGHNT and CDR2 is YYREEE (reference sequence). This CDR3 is CASSLQGTDTQYF. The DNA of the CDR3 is TGTGCCAGCAGCTTACAGGGCACAGATACGCAGTATTTT.

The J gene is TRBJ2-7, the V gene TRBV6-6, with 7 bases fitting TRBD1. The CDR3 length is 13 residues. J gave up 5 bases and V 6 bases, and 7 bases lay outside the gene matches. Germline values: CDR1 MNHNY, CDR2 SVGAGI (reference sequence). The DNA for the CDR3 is TGTGCCAGCAGGTCGATGGGGACAGACGAGCAGTACTTC. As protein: CASRSMGTDEQYF.

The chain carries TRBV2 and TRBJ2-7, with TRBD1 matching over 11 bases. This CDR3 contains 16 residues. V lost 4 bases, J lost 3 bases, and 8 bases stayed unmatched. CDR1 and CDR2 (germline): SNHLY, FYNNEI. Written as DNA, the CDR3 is TGTGCCAGCAGTGGGGGGACAGGGGGGCTTAGCTACGAGCAGTACTTC. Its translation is CASSGGTGGLSYEQYF. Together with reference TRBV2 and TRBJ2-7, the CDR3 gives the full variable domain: EPEVTQTPSHQVTQMGQEVILRCVPISNHLYFYWYRQILGQKVEFLVSFYNNEISEKSEIFDDQFSVERPDGSNFTLKIRSTKLEDSAMYFCASSGGTGGLSYEQYFGPGTRLTVT.

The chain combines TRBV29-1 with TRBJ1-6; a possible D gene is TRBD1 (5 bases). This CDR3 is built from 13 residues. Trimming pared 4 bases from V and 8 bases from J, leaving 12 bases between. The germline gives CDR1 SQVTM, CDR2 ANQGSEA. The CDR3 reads CSVAIRDDSPLHF. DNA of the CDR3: TGCAGCGTTGCTATCAGGGATGATTCACCCCTCCACTTT. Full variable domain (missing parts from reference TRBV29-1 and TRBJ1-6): SAVISQKPSRDICQRGTSLTIQCQVDSQVTMMFWYRQQPGQSLTLIATANQGSEATYESGFVIDKFPISRPNLTFSTLTVSNMSPEDSSIYLCSVAIRDDSPLHFGNGTRLTVT.

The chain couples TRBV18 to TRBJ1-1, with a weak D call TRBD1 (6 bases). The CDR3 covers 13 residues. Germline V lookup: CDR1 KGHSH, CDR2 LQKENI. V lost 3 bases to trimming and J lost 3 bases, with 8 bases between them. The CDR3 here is CASSPGGHTEAFF. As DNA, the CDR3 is TGTGCCAGCTCACCGGGGGGGCACACTGAAGCTTTCTTT.

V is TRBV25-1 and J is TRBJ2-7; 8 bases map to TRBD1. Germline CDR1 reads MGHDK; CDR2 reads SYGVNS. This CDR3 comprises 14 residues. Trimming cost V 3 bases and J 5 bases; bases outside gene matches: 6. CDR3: CASSEPGQANEQYF. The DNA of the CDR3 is TGTGCCAGCAGTGAGCCGGGACAGGCAAACGAGCAGTACTTC.

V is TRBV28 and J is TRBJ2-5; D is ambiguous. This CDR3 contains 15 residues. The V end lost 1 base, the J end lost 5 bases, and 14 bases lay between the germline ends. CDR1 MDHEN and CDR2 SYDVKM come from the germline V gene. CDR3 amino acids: CASSLLSEAHETQYF. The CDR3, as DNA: TGTGCCAGCAGTTTATTGTCAGAAGCGCATGAGACCCAGTACTTC.